This T cell receptor (beta chain) was obtained from a study of cytomegalovirus exposure and HLA in healthy donors (dated by TCRdb to between 2016 and 2019). Regarding the research as a whole: An earlier analysis of several hundred of the donors reported approximately 270 Gb of sequence data and 100 million to 130 million unique TCR beta sequences from roughly 180 million T cells. An early release covering some 640 HLA-typed donors comprised around 300 gigabases of sequencing data and around 80 million unique TCR sequences. Among the approximately 400 genotyped donors, about 85% belonged to the genetic ancestry cluster associated with self-reported Caucasian donors. The study aimed to test whether signatures of past pathogen exposure could be identified by cataloging public T cell receptors. The study profiled the T cell repertoires of under 850 subjects by immunosequencing and related them to cytomegalovirus serostatus. Besides the first cohort of 550 to 750 subjects, a separate validation cohort made up of 120 different subjects was used. To predict cytomegalovirus infection status, the study brought together high-throughput TCR immunosequencing, statistical association of individual TCRs with disease status, and machine learning. In a later analysis, previously published TCR beta repertoires from roughly 710 donors were re-analyzed and high-resolution HLA genotyping was added so that TCR occurrence patterns could be studied. Rather than drawing on any new phenotypic data, the later analysis identified candidate immune exposures from TCR beta sequences and the way those sequences occurred across donors. In an earlier analysis of 587 of the donors, high-throughput TCR beta sequencing was used to judge whether each TCR beta V gene segment behaved as functional or pseudogenic. Donor age, sex, ethnicity and CMV serostatus were compiled alongside the repertoire data. Genome-wide SNP genotypes for about three fifths of the roughly 670 donors were used in a later genetic analysis, which treated that subset as a discovery cohort. All discovery cohort repertoires had been generated on a single sequencing platform. HLA typing covered class I and class II loci at four-digit resolution. The number of donors typed differed by locus, with about 620-630 for A, B, C, DRB1 and DQB1, more than 500 for DQA1, 600 to 610 for DPA1, and around 430 for DPB1. Five DR-DQ haplotypes were handled as single units for association and clustering because linkage in the cohort was strong. Across 398 genotyped donors of the cohort, an average of 235,054 unique TCR beta nucleotide sequences per donor were sequenced, and roughly 18% of those sequences were non-productive. What the work shows at the level of the full study, not this receptor alone: In a later analysis, HLA-associated TCR beta chains were found to be more clonally expanded and to have lower generation probabilities than equally common non-associated chains. The only immune exposure information available for the cohort was CMV serostatus. Some IMGT-functional V segments, including TRBV6-2 and TRBV6-3, could not be distinguished by the 87-base-pair reads and were therefore excluded. Only TCR beta chains were sequenced in this cohort, and the absence of alpha or paired-chain data limited detectable features. Assigning TCR associations to individual alleles was difficult when HLA alleles, especially DR and DQ, strongly co-occurred. Because HLA typing was missing for some donors at each locus, association tests included only the typed subset. Over 15 rarely observed V segments, including chromosome 9 orphons, were excluded from the earlier analysis of about 610 of the donors because counts were too low. A cluster of highly shared sequence variants was judged likely to represent a technical artifact of the sequencing pipeline. The classifier was reported to diagnose cytomegalovirus status with high specificity and sensitivity in both the original cohort and the validation cohort. According to a later analysis, parvovirus B19, influenza, CMV and Epstein-Barr virus appeared linked to several top co-occurrence clusters. At a false discovery rate of 0.05, a later analysis linked about 16,000 TCR beta sequences to specific HLA alleles. A further reported finding was that TCR beta sequences accurately predicted the HLA-A and HLA-B alleles for most subjects in the first cohort. In a later analysis, the rate of TCR association differed among HLA loci, with DRB1 alleles having the most associated TCRs and HLA-C alleles having the fewest. The authors suggested that the approach could potentially be generalized to other disease states and immunological phenotypes. In a later genetic analysis, fewer N-insertions in productive TCRs were reported among donors in an Asian-associated ancestry cluster than the roughly 640-donor mean. An association between a missense DCLRE1C variant and V-gene and J-gene trimming of TCR beta chains was found in a later genetic analysis and replicated in an independent cohort. Linkage disequilibrium might explain the correlated functional status among segregating V segments, but an unknown experimental factor could not be excluded. In vitro tests confirmed that a few of the cytomegalovirus-associated TCR beta chains recognize cytomegalovirus antigens. While some public TCRs were present in many individuals, most TCR sequences turned up only very rarely across donors. Most CMV-associated TCR beta chains appeared to be HLA-restricted in a later analysis, and the HLA associations seemed to be driven largely by CMV exposure. Roughly uniform sequencing depth across donors was assumed in presence/absence analyses, although this assumption may not hold. Broadly in line with IMGT annotations, most TCR beta V segments showed up in productive rearrangements about 87% or about 30% of the time in an earlier analysis of about 500 of the donors. In the study, around 160 TCR beta chains were listed as associated with cytomegalovirus.

The cohort consisted of hundreds of healthy bone marrow donors. At the time of sampling, every cohort member was nominally healthy, though immune exposures that went unrecorded were likely present. The donor was CMV seronegative and belonged to the group of 352 seronegative cohort members. A peripheral blood sample was collected from each donor, and TCR beta sequencing was performed on peripheral blood mononuclear cells. Genomic DNA extraction from the blood cell samples was performed with the Qiagen DNeasy Blood Extraction Kit. The germline V gene gives CDR1 as MGHDK and CDR2 as SYGVNS. The CDR3 covers 14 residues, taking in both the cysteine and the phenylalanine. Left in the record is the CDR3 DNA by itself, 42 bases read in frame from the first base. Trimming removed 4 bases from V and 3 bases from J, leaving 12 bases between the germline ends. Library prep was done by the immunoSEQ multiplex PCR assay. The multiplex PCR relied on a mix of 60 forward primers for TCR Vbeta segments and 13 reverse primers for TCR Jbeta segments. The CDR3 region of rearranged TCR beta genes was amplified from genomic DNA by a multiplex PCR assay. On the Illumina HiSeq System, the amplified TCR beta libraries were sequenced as 87-base-pair reads. The original methods were these. Across the 500 to 750 repertoires, a later analysis counted 80 million or so unique TCR beta chains, about 10 million of which were shared by at least two donors. Raw reads were error-corrected and collapsed into unique sequences with a nearest-neighbor algorithm that merged closely related sequences to remove PCR and sequencing errors. To assign V, D and J gene segments, CDR3 sequences were aligned to IMGT reference sequences. For a sequence to be retained, a match of at least six nucleotides was required to both a V gene segment and a J gene segment. Rearrangements were called productive when the CDR3 lacked stop codons and stayed in frame with V and J; all others were non-productive. Following IMGT convention, CDR3 was defined as the stretch from the second conserved V-encoded cysteine up to the conserved J-encoded phenylalanine. The earlier analysis of 500 to 750 of the donors excluded any sequence lacking an unambiguous match to a single V gene segment. An earlier analysis of around 600 of the donors classified V segments as functional when productive rearrangements were above 56.7% and as segregating when the standard deviation between donors was above 5%. A statistical classification framework was built to diagnose cytomegalovirus status from the catalog of TCR beta chain sequences. V and J gene assignment, in a later analysis, came from comparing TCR nucleotide sequences with IMGT/GENE-DB human TR gene sequences. Using the TCRdist pipeline, a later analysis assigned CDR3 sequences along with most-parsimonious VDJ recombination scenarios. In a later analysis, each TCR beta chain was defined by its CDR3 amino acid sequence together with its V-gene family, and reads lacking a unique V-gene family were excluded. A later analysis removed roughly 590 highly shared, low-generation-probability nucleotide sequences to deal with suspected cross-contamination and a sequencing artifact. A later analysis calculated a clonal expansion index for each public chain from normalized within-repertoire ranks of inferred template counts. In a later analysis, generation probabilities were computed with a VDJ recombination model fitted to out-of-frame rearrangements, and the resulting probabilities were checked against IGoR. In a later analysis, TCR-TCR, TCR-HLA and TCR-CMV co-occurrence was scored with hypergeometric tests, and a repertoire-size bias correction was applied to TCR pairs. To estimate false discovery rates, a later analysis permuted the HLA or CMV assignments 20 times. A later analysis grouped co-occurring TCRs with DBSCAN, adding TCRdist sequence similarity when clustering within HLA-allele-positive subsets. For co-occurrence clustering, repertoires with fewer than 30,000 or more than 120,000 public chains were excluded, along with 4 to 6 repertoires with anomalous nucleotide sharing. TCRdb obtained this table from immuneACCESS and retained in-frame rearrangements with V and J assigned. These tables miss some clones; where compared with another copy, unresolved V genes account for less than half of the shortfall, and the remainder is unexplained. Clone size and V and J calls were adopted from that table, with D and trimming inferred from the DNA. The sample records roughly 100,000 clones, around 75% of which are singletons. The top ten constitute less than 3% of the sample.

As to this clone: No cognate antigen has been identified for it. No quality values exist for individual bases; no much larger clone is one base distant.

Sequenced: PBMCs. The source of this sequence is a female donor in good health and CMV-seronegative. This sequence uses TRBV25-1 and TRBJ2-5; the D segment cannot be called with confidence. The sequenced DNA is TGTGCCAGCAGTGCCGACAACAGTAAAGAGACCCAGTACTTC. The translation is CASSADNSKETQYF.